These 31 T cell receptor beta chains originate from one sample sequenced in a study of blood T cells in healthy people across ages. For the second PCR, which ran for about 7 to 11 cycles, a sample-barcoded 5' primer and a J-beta primer mix were used. Each CDR3 protein gets one entry after TCRdb re-called the 5' RACE reads with MiXCR. The sample carries about 900,000 distinct CDR3 sequences, approximately 49% recorded once. The source material was blood. These receptors were obtained from a young man in good health.

With respect to this clonotype: A read error may explain this, as a much larger clone is one base away. This chain links TRBV5-1 with TRBJ2-3; possibly TRBD1 for D (6 bases). This CDR3 region has 13 residues. The germline V gene encodes CDR1 SGHRS and CDR2 YFSETQ. CDR3 nucleotides: TGCACCAGCAGTCAGGGGTTCACAGATACGCAGTATTTT. This sequence encodes CTSSQGFTDTQYF.

The chain employs TRBV29-1 and TRBJ1-2; possible D gene TRBD1, 5 bases. The germline V and J ends were trimmed by 6 bases and 6 bases, with 17 bases remaining between them. CDR1 SQVTM and CDR2 ANQGSEA come from the germline V gene. The CDR3 has 13 amino acids. CDR3 amino acids: CSVPIPGLDGYTF. The CDR3 bases are TGCAGCGTCCCCATCCCGGGGCTGGATGGCTACACCTTC.

CDR3 sequence (DNA): TGTGCCAGCAGCCAAGTAAAGAGGGGGGCTTCCATCGATGAGCAGTTCTTC. It specifies CASSQVKRGASIDEQFF. The chain uses TRBV14 and TRBJ2-1, with D perhaps given as TRBD1 or TRBD2 (6 bases each). Trimming left V 1 base short and J 8 bases short, with 21 bases between. CDR1 is SGHDN and CDR2 is FVKESK in the germline V gene. This CDR3 has 17 amino acids. The entire variable domain, with the rest obtained from reference TRBV14 and TRBJ2-1, is as follows: EAGVTQFPSHSVIEKGQTVTLRCDPISGHDNLYWYRRVMGKEIKFLLHFVKESKQDESGMPNNRFLAERTGGTYSTLKVQPAELEDSGVYFCASSQVKRGASIDEQFFGPGTRLTVL.

The rearrangement joins TRBV29-1 to TRBJ1-2; unclear D gene. V lost 5 bases and J lost 4, with 17 bases in between. This CDR3 region has 14 residues. CDR1 and CDR2 from the germline V gene are SQVTM and ANQGSEA. CDR3 region: CSVRKDQSGYGYTF. CDR3 bases: TGCAGCGTTCGAAAAGATCAAAGCGGCTATGGCTACACCTTC.

Here the CDR3 DNA reads TGTGCCACCGCGGGTGGTGTAGCGGGAGACTACGAGCAGTACTTC. This translates into CATAGGVAGDYEQYF. The chain recombines TRBV27 with TRBJ2-7; 9 nucleotides line up with TRBD2. J lost 3 bases, V lost 10 bases, and 13 bases had no gene match. There are 15 residues in the CDR3. Germline CDR1 is MNHEY and CDR2 is SMNVEV (reference sequence).

The chain links TRBV4-1 to TRBJ1-3, with D possibly being TRBD1 (6 bases). CDR1 MGHRA and CDR2 YSYEKL come from the germline V gene. V lost 4 bases and J 4 bases, leaving 14 bases between the germline ends. This CDR3 has 15 residues. CDR3: CASSLPGTTGNTIYF. CDR3 coding DNA: TGCGCCAGCAGCCTACCCGGGACAACCGGAAACACCATATATTTT.

The chain is built from TRBV28 and TRBJ1-1; D call uncertain. V was trimmed by 6 bases and J by 0 bases, leaving 11 bases between them. Germline assignment: CDR1 MDHEN and CDR2 SYDVKM. There are 14 residues in the CDR3. This chain's CDR3 is CASRKTLMNTEAFF. The DNA for the CDR3 is TGTGCCAGCAGAAAGACACTAATGAACACTGAAGCTTTCTTT.

The chain recombines TRBV6-6 with TRBJ2-3, with 7 positions matching TRBD2. V dropped 0 bases and J dropped 4; count of bases not matched to a gene: 10. The CDR3 has 17 amino acids. The germline V gene has CDR1 MNHNY and CDR2 SVGAGI (reference sequence). The CDR3 sequence is CASSYSYGGGGADTQYF. The DNA for the CDR3 is TGTGCCAGCAGTTACTCGTATGGCGGGGGTGGGGCAGATACGCAGTATTTT.

For this clonotype: The junction does not match germline at one end; this may be a read error. V usage is TRBV11-2 and J usage is TRBJ2-1; 7 positions agree with TRBD1. Per germline, CDR1 SGHAT and CDR2 FQNNGV. The CDR3 loop spans 15 amino acids. CDR3: CAGSLVGQSFNEQFF. CDR3 bases: TGTGCCGGCAGCTTAGTGGGACAGTCTTTCAACGAGCAGTTCTTC.

This clonotype was counted between two and nine times. The chain recombines TRBV12-3 or TRBV12-4 with TRBJ1-5; D is possibly TRBD1 (5 bases). Deletions cut 3 bases from V and 2 bases from J, with 11 bases between. The CDR3 has 15 amino acids. DNA for the CDR3: TGTGCCAGCAGTTTTGCGGGGGTGGGCAATCAGCCCCAGCATTTT. Translating it yields CASSFAGVGNQPQHF.

This chain uses TRBV19 with TRBJ1-1; 7 nucleotides line up with TRBD1. Germline trimming cut 5 bases from V and 4 bases from J; bases unmatched to any gene: 16. Germline V gene data show CDR1 as LNHDA and CDR2 as SQIVND (reference sequence). There are 17 residues in the CDR3. CDR3 coding DNA: TGTGCCAGTAGTCCAAACCCGGGACAGCCAATATCCACTGAAGCTTTCTTT. Encoded protein: CASSPNPGQPISTEAFF. Using reference TRBV19 and TRBJ1-1 for the parts outside the CDR3, the full variable domain is DGGITQSPKYLFRKEGQNVTLSCEQNLNHDAMYWYRQDPGQGLRLIYYSQIVNDFQKGDIAEGYSVSREKKESFPLTVTSAQKNPTAFYLCASSPNPGQPISTEAFFGQGTRLTVV.

The sample holds a few counts of this clonotype. The chain joins TRBV12-3 or TRBV12-4 to TRBJ2-4; D is ambiguous. TRBJ2-7 explains the end of the DNA better; the J call may be wrong. The CDR3 contains 14 residues. The chain's CDR3 is CASSRTESFHEQYF. The CDR3 coding sequence is TGTGCCAGCAGTCGTACAGAGAGCTTCCACGAGCAGTACTTC.

The chain employs TRBV7-2 and TRBJ2-7, with 8 bases aligning to TRBD1. Germline V gene sequence: CDR1 SGHTA, CDR2 FQGNSA. Losses at the gene ends were 5 bases for V and 4 bases for J; bases not matched to a gene: 7. This CDR3 contains 14 residues. The CDR3 region is CASSLDRGWYEQYF. In DNA form, the CDR3 reads TGTGCCAGCAGCCTCGACAGGGGTTGGTACGAGCAGTACTTC.

V and J are TRBV6-5 and TRBJ2-4, with D unresolved. The last part of the DNA fits TRBJ2-7 better; the J call may be wrong. CDR1 and CDR2 from the germline V gene are MNHEY and SVGAGI. This CDR3 is 17 amino acids long. CDR3 amino acids: CASSSVGGAGSTYEQYF. The CDR3 DNA follows: TGTGCCAGCAGTTCCGTCGGTGGAGCAGGTTCAACCTACGAGCAGTACTTC.

The chain joins TRBV21-1 to TRBJ2-1. TRBV21-1 is assigned pseudogene status. The CDR3 length is 17 residues. This CDR3 reads CASSIAGEENSRDEQFF. CDR3 DNA: TGTGCCAGCAGTATAGCGGGGGAAGAGAACAGTCGCGATGAGCAGTTCTTC.

The chain employs TRBV20-1 and TRBJ2-5, with D unclear. Between the trimmed V and J ends, which lost 0 bases and 5 bases, there was a span of 10 bases. The CDR3 totals 13 residues. Germline V gives CDR1 DFQATT, CDR2 SNEGSKA (reference sequence). The CDR3 protein is CSARDLGYETQYF. The CDR3 DNA reads as TGCAGTGCTAGAGATCTAGGGTACGAGACCCAGTACTTC.

J is TRBJ2-5 and V is TRBV7-2, with D uncertain. The J call may be wrong; the DNA end is better matched by TRBJ2-7. CDR1 SGHTA and CDR2 FQGNSA come from the germline V gene. The CDR3 is 15 residues long. CDR3 bases: TGTGCCAGCAGCTTATACCACCAACCTGCCTACGAGCAGTACTTC. This sequence encodes CASSLYHQPAYEQYF.

The chain joins TRBV7-8 to TRBJ1-2; TRBD1 matches 7 bases. V dropped 1 base and J dropped 3; count of bases not matched to a gene: 5. Germline V CDR1 and CDR2: SGHVS, FQNEAQ. The CDR3 has 15 amino acids. Written as DNA, the CDR3 is TGTGCCAGCAGCTTAGACCGGGACAGCTACTATGGCTACACCTTC. This encodes CASSLDRDSYYGYTF.

In its sample, this clonotype was seen a few times. The chain joins TRBV6-2 or TRBV6-3 to TRBJ2-1; TRBD2 matches at 13 bases. The CDR3 sequence is 14 residues long. Germline CDR1 reads MNHEY; CDR2 reads SVGEGT. J was trimmed by 10 bases and V by 6 bases; bases with no gene match: 6. CDR3 DNA sequence: TGTGCCAGCAGCCAAACTAGCGGGGGGGGAGAGCAGTTCTTC. Translation gives CASSQTSGGGEQFF.

This clonotype was seen more than once but under ten times. The chain uses TRBV7-2 and TRBJ1-5; the D is unclear. The CDR3 is made up of 16 amino acids. Deletions cut 1 base from V and 6 bases from J, with 16 bases between. Germline loops: CDR1 SGHTA, CDR2 FQGNSA. CDR3 protein: CASSLGPPVMSQPQHF. In DNA form, the CDR3 reads TGTGCCAGCAGCTTAGGGCCCCCGGTCATGAGTCAGCCCCAGCATTTT.

J is TRBJ2-1 and V is TRBV28; D is perhaps TRBD2 (6 bases). V shed 5 bases and J shed 9 bases, with 14 bases lying between them. This CDR3 has 13 residues. CDR1 is MDHEN, CDR2 SYDVKM, per germline. The CDR3 nucleotides are TGTGCCAGCAGTCAACCTAGCGCCACTGAGCAGTTCTTC. Its protein is CASSQPSATEQFF. The complete variable domain, with remaining parts taken from reference TRBV28 and TRBJ2-1, reads DVKVTQSSRYLVKRTGEKVFLECVQDMDHENMFWYRQDPGLGLRLIYFSYDVKMKEKGDIPEGYSVSREKKERFSLILESASTNQTSMYLCASSQPSATEQFFGPGTRLTVL.

This clonotype was detected only a few times. The chain is built from TRBV4-1 and TRBJ1-5; no definite D call. Looked up from germline, CDR1 is MGHRA and CDR2 is YSYEKL. The CDR3 runs 15 residues. V dropped 3 bases and J dropped 0 bases, with 9 bases sitting between them. The CDR3 loop reads CASSHQDVSNQPQHF. CDR3 bases: TGCGCCAGCAGCCACCAGGACGTTAGCAATCAGCCCCAGCATTTT.

This clonotype was recorded only once. A read error may account for a junction end that differs from germline. This sequence joins TRBV4-1 and TRBJ2-3, with 8 bases identical to TRBD2. The germline gives CDR1 MGHRA, CDR2 YSYEKL. The CDR3 runs 14 residues. CDR3 residues: CASSQRGGPDTQSF. The CDR3 DNA reads as TGCGCCAGCAGCCAACGGGGGGGCCCAGATACGCAGTCTTTT.

This clonotype was detected once. This chain uses TRBV5-1 with TRBJ2-5; D unresolved. The ends were cut back, 5 bases at V and 2 bases at J, with 16 bases in the middle. CDR1 is SGHRS and CDR2 is YFSETQ in the germline V gene. CDR3 size: 15 residues. Written as DNA, the CDR3 is TGCGCCAGCAGAACGACTCGATATCAACAAGAGACCCAGTACTTC. Its translation: CASRTTRYQQETQYF.

In this sample, this clonotype turned up a few times. V is TRBV11-2 and J is TRBJ2-1; 10 bases fit TRBD2. The CDR3 runs 16 residues. Trimming removed 5 bases from V and 3 bases from J; junction bases left unmatched: 7. Germline V lookup: CDR1 SGHAT, CDR2 FQNNGV. The CDR3 bases are TGTGCCAGCAGCCAGCCAGCGGGGGGGCTCTACAATGAGCAGTTCTTC. Encoded protein: CASSQPAGGLYNEQFF.

V and J are TRBV12-3 or TRBV12-4 and TRBJ1-2; no definite D call. CDR3 length equals 13 residues. Trimming removed 3 bases from V and 5 bases from J, with 10 bases in between. As DNA, the CDR3 is TGTGCCAGCAGTTTTGGAGCCGGGTATGGCTACACCTTC. It translates to CASSFGAGYGYTF.

This clonotype was detected only a few times. The chain couples TRBV21-1 to TRBJ1-4. TRBV21-1 is termed a pseudogene. The length of the CDR3 is 15 residues. The CDR3 sequence is CASSKEPATNEKLFF. CDR3 nucleotide sequence: TGTGCCAGCAGCAAAGAGCCAGCAACTAATGAAAAACTGTTTTTT.

The chain links TRBV6-1 to TRBJ2-3, with 8 bases that match TRBD2. In germline, CDR1 is MNHNS, CDR2 SASEGT. Losses at the gene ends were 4 bases for V and 4 bases for J; bases not matched to a gene: 13. The CDR3 is 17 amino acids. The CDR3 DNA reads TGTGCCAGCAGTGTAAGCTTAACGCGGGGGGCCTCAGATACGCAGTATTTT. This gives the protein CASSVSLTRGASDTQYF.

As regards this clonotype: An end of the junction does not agree with germline; a read error may underlie this. This chain connects TRBV20-1 to TRBJ2-3; D unresolved. The germline V gene has CDR1 DFQATT and CDR2 SNEGSKA (reference sequence). The CDR3 is 15 amino acids. CDR3 sequence: CSAGDWGGRTDTQYF. The CDR3 region has the DNA TGCAGTGCTGGAGATTGGGGTGGCCGCACAGATACGCAGTATTTT.

The J gene is TRBJ1-2, the V gene TRBV12-3 or TRBV12-4; D unclear. CDR3 length: 12 amino acids. Between the trimmed V and J ends, which lost 6 bases and 5 bases, there was a span of 10 bases. The CDR3 loop reads CASSSQVYGYTF. The CDR3 DNA reads as TGTGCCAGCAGCTCCCAGGTATATGGCTACACCTTC.

The chain couples TRBV27 to TRBJ2-6; D uncertain. Looked up from germline, CDR1 is MNHEY and CDR2 is SMNVEV (reference sequence). CDR3 size: 15 residues. V was clipped by 4 bases and J by 2 bases, with 9 bases between them. CDR3: CASSSLGTGANVLTF. The DNA for the CDR3 is TGTGCCAGCAGTTCCCTGGGGACTGGGGCCAACGTCCTGACTTTC. Full variable domain (outside the CDR3, taken from reference TRBV27 and TRBJ2-6): EAQVTQNPRYLITVTGKKLTVTCSQNMNHEYMSWYRQDPGLGLRQIYYSMNVEVTDKGDVPEGYKVSRKEKRNFPLILESPSPNQTSLYFCASSSLGTGANVLTFGAGSRLTVL.